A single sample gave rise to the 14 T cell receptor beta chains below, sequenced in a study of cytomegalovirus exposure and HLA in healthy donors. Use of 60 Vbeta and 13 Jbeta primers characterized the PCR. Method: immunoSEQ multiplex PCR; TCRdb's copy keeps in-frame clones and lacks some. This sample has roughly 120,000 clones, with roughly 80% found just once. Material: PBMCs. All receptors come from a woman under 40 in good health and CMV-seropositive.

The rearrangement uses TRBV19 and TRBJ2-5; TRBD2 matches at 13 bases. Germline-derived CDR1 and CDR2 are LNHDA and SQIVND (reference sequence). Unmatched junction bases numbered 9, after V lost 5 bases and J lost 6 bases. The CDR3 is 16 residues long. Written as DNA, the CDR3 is TGTGCCAGTAGTCAACGACTAGCGGGGGGAATAAAGACCCAGTACTTC. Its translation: CASSQRLAGGIKTQYF.

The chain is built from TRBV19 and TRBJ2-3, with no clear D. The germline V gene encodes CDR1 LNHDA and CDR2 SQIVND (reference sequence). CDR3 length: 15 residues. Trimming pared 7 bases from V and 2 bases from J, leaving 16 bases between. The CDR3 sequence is CASTQGGGYTDTQYF. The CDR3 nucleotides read TGTGCCAGTACCCAAGGTGGCGGTTACACAGATACGCAGTATTTT.

CDR3 region: CASSEATGTSGRADTQYF. The CDR3 DNA reads TGTGCCAGCAGTGAAGCAACCGGGACTAGCGGGAGGGCAGATACGCAGTATTTT. This chain joins TRBV6-1 and TRBJ2-3, with 16 bases matching TRBD2. CDR3 length equals 18 residues. Trimming at V came to 0 bases and at J to 4 bases, leaving 4 bases not matched to a gene. Germline loops: CDR1 MNHNS, CDR2 SASEGT.

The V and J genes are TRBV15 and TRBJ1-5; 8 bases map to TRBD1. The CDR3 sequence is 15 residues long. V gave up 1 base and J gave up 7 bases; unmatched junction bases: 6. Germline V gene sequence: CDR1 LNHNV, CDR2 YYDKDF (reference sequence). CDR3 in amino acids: CATSRVSGGAQPQHF. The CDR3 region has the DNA TGTGCCACCAGCAGAGTATCAGGGGGCGCCCAGCCCCAGCATTTT.

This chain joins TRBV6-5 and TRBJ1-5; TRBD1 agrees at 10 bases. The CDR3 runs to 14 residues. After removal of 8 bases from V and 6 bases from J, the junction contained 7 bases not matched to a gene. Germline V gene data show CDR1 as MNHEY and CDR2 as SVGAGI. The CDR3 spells CASGTGDGVQPQHF. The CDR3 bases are TGTGCCAGCGGGACAGGGGATGGTGTTCAGCCCCAGCATTTT.

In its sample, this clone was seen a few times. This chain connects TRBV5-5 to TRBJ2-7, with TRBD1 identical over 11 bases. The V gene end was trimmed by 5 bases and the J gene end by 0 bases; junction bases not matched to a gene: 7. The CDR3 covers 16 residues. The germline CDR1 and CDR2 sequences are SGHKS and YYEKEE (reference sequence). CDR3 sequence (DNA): TGTGCCAGCAGGCAGCCGGGACAGGGGGTCTCCTACGAGCAGTACTTC. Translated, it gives CASRQPGQGVSYEQYF.

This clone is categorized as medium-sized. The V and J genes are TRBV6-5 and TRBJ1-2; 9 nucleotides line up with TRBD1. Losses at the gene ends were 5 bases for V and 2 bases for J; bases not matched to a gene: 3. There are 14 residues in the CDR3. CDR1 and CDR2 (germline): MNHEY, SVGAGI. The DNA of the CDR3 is TGTGCCAGCAGTGTGGGACAGGGAAACTATGGCTACACCTTC. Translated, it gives CASSVGQGNYGYTF.

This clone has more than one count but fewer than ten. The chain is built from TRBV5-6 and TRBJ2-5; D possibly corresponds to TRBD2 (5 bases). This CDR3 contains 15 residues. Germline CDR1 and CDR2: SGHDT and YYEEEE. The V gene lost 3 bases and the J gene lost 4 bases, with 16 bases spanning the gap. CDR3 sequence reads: CASSSGGSGGETQYF. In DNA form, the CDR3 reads TGTGCCAGCAGCTCTGGAGGTAGTGGTGGAGAGACCCAGTACTTC.

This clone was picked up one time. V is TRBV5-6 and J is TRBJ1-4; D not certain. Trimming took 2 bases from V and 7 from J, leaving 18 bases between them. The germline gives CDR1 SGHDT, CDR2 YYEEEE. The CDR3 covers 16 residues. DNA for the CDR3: TGTGCCAGCAGCTTTTCCATGGTGAATGCCGGTGAAAAACTGTTTTTT. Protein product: CASSFSMVNAGEKLFF.

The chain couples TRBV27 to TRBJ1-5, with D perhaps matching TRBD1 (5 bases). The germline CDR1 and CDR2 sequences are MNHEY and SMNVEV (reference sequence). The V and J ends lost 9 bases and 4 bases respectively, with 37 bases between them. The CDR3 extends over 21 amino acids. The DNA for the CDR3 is TGTGCCAGTGAACATATTCAAGTTAAAGGGGTTTTAAGATCGGGTAATCAGCCCCAGCATTTT. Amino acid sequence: CASEHIQVKGVLRSGNQPQHF.

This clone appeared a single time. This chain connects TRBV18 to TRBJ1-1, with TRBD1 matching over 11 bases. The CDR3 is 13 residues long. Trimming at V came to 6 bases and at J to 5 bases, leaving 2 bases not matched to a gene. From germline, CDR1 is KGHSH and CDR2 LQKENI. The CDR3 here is CASSGTGGTEAFF. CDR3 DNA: TGTGCCAGCTCCGGGACAGGGGGTACTGAAGCTTTCTTT.

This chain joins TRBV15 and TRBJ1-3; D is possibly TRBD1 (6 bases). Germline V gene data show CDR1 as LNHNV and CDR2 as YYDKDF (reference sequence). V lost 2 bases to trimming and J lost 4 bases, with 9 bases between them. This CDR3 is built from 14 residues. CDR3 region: CATSRLQGGNTIYF. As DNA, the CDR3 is TGTGCCACCAGCAGACTCCAGGGGGGAAACACCATATATTTT.

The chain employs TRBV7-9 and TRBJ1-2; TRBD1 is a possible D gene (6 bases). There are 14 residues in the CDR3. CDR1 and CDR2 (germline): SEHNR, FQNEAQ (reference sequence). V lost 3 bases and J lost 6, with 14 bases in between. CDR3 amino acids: CASSFTARGDGYTF. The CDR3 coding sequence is TGTGCCAGCAGCTTCACCGCCAGGGGTGATGGCTACACCTTC.

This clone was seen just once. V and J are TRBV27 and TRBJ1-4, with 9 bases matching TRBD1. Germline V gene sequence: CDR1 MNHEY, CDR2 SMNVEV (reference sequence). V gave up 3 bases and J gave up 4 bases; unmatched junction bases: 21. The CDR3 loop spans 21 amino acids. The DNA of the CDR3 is TGTGCCAGCAGTTTCTCCATCCCGGGACAGGGACTTACGGGCATTAATGAAAAACTGTTTTTT. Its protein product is CASSFSIPGQGLTGINEKLFF.